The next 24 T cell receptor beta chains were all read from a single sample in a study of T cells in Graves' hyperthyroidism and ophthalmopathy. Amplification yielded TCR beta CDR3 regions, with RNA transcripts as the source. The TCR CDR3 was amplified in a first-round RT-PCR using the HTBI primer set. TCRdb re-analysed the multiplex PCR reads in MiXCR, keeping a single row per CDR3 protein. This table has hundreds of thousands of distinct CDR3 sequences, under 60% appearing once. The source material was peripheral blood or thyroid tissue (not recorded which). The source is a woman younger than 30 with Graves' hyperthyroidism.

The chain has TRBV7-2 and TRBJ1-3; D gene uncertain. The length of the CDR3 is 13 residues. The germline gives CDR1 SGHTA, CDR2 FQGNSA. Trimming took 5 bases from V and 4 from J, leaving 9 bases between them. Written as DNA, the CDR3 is TGTGCCAGCAGCCTCCATATGGGAAACACCATATATTTT. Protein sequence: CASSLHMGNTIYF. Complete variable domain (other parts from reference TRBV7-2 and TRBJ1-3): GAGVSQSPSNKVTEKGKDVELRCDPISGHTALYWYRQSLGQGLEFLIYFQGNSAPDKSGLPSDRFSAERTGGSVSTLTIQRTQQEDSAVYLCASSLHMGNTIYFGEGSWLTVV.

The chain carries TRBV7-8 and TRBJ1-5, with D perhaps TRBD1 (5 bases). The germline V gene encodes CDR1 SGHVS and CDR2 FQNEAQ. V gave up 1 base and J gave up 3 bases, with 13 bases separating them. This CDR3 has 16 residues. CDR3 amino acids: CASSLEGRPNNQPQHF. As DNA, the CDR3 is TGTGCCAGCAGCTTAGAGGGACGGCCAAACAATCAGCCCCAGCATTTT. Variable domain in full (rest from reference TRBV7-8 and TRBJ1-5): GAGVSQSPRYKVAKRGQDVALRCDPISGHVSLFWYQQALGQGPEFLTYFQNEAQLDKSGLPSDRFFAERPEGSVSTLKIQRTQQEDSAVYLCASSLEGRPNNQPQHFGDGTRLSIL.

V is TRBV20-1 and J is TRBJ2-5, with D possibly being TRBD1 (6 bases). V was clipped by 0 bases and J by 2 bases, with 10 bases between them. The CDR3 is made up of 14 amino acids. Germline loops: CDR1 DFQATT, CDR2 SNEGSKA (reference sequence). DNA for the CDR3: TGCAGTGCTAGAGAAGGCGACAGGCAAGAGACCCAGTACTTC. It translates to CSAREGDRQETQYF.

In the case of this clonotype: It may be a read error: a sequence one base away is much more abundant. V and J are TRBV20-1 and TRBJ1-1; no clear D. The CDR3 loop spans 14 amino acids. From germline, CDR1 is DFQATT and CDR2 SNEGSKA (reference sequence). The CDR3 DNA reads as TGCAGTGCTAGAGATCCGGGTGTGAACGCTGAAGCTTTCTTT. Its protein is CSARDPGVNAEAFF.

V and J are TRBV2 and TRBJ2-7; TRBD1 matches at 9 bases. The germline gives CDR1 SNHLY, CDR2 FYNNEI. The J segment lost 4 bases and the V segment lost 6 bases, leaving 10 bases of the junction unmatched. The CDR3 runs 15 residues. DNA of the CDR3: TGTGCCAGCAGACCCCGGACAGGGGCGTATTACGAGCAGTACTTC. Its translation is CASRPRTGAYYEQYF.

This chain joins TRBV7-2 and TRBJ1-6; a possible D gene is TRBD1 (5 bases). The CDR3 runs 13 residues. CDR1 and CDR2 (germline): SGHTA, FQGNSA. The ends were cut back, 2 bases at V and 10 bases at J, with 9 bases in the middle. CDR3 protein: CASSLPGDSPLHF. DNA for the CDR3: TGTGCCAGCAGCTTACCGGGGGACTCACCCCTCCACTTT.

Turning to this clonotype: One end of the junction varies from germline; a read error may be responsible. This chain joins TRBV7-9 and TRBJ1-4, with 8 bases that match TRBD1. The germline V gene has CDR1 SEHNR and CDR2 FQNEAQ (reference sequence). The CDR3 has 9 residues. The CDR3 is CASSLGTGF. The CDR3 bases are TGTGCCAGCAGCTTAGGGACAGGGTTT.

CDR3 DNA: TGTGCCATCAGGGAGGACCACGAGCAGTACTTC. This codes for CAIREDHEQYF. This chain connects TRBV10-3 to TRBJ2-7; tentative D call: TRBD2 (5 bases). V dropped 6 bases and J dropped 5 bases, with 8 bases sitting between them. Germline lookup yields CDR1 ENHRY and CDR2 SYGVKD. The CDR3 is 11 residues long.

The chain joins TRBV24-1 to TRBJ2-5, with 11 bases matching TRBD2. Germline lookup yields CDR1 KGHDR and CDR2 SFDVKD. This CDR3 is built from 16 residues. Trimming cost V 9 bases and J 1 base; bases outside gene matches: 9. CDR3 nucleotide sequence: TGTGCCACCGGCGGAGGGACTAGCGGATTCCAAGAGACCCAGTACTTC. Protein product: CATGGGTSGFQETQYF.

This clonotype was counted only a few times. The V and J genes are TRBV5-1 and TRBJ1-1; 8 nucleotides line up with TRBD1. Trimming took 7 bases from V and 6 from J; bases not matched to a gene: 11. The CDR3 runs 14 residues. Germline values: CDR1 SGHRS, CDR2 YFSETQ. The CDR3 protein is CASGYGQGRAEAFF. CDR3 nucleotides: TGCGCCAGCGGGTACGGACAGGGTCGAGCTGAAGCTTTCTTT.

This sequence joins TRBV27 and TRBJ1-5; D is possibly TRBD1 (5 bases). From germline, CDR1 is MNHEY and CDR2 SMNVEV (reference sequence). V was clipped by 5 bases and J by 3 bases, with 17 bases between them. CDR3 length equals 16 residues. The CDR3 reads CASSPQLGRLNQPQHF. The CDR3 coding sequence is TGTGCCAGCAGTCCACAGCTGGGACGGCTCAATCAGCCCCAGCATTTT.

DNA of the CDR3: TGTGCCAGCAGCCTAAATGTAGGAGTCGCTGGCTACACCTTC. Translation: CASSLNVGVAGYTF. The genes are TRBV7-9 and TRBJ1-2; the D is unclear. Germline V gives CDR1 SEHNR, CDR2 FQNEAQ (reference sequence). CDR3 length equals 14 residues. Trimming removed 5 bases at V and 7 bases at J, with 17 bases between.

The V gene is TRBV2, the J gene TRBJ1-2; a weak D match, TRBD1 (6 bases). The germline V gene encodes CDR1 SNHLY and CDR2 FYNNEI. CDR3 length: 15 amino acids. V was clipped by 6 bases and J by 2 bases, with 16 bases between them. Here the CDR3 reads CASSEGGGINYGYTF. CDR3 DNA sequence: TGTGCCAGCAGCGAGGGGGGAGGAATCAACTATGGCTACACCTTC.

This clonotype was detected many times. The CDR3 spells CASSLGGQGNTIYF. CDR3 coding DNA: TGCGCCAGCAGCTTGGGAGGACAGGGAAACACCATATATTTT. The chain has TRBV5-1 and TRBJ1-3; a possible D gene is TRBD1 (6 bases). V dropped 0 bases and J dropped 4 bases, with 8 bases sitting between them. This CDR3 is built from 14 residues. Germline-derived CDR1 and CDR2 are SGHRS and YFSETQ.

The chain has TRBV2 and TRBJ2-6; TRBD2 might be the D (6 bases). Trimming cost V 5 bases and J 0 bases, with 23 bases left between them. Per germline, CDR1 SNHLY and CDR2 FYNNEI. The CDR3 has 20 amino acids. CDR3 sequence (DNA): TGTGCCAGCAGTAAAATCTCGGTTGGGAGGATGGGCTCTGGGGCCAACGTCCTGACTTTC. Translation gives CASSKISVGRMGSGANVLTF.

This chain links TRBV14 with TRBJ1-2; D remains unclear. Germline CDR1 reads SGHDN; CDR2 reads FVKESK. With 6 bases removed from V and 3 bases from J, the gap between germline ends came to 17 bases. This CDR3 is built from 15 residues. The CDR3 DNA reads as TGTGCCAGCAGTTCTCTAAGGGCAGCAGACTATGGCTACACCTTC. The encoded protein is CASSSLRAADYGYTF.

CDR3: CATSSGGDTGELFF. The CDR3 nucleotides read TGTGCCACCAGCAGTGGCGGGGACACCGGGGAGCTGTTTTTT. V and J are TRBV15 and TRBJ2-2; possible D gene TRBD2, 6 bases. Germline V gives CDR1 LNHNV, CDR2 YYDKDF (reference sequence). This CDR3 spans 14 amino acids. The V end was cut by 3 bases, the J end by 3 bases, with 8 bases between.

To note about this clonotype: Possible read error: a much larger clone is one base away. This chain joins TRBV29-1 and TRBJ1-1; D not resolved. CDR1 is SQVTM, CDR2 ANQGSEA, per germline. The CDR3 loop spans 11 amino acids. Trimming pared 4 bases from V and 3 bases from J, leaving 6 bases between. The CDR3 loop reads CSVGVHTEAFF. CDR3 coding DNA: TGCAGCGTTGGGGTACACACTGAAGCTTTCTTT.

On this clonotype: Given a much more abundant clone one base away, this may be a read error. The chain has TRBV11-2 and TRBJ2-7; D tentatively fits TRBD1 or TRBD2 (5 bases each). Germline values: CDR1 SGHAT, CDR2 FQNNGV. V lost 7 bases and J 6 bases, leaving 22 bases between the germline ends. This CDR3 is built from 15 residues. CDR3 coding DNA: TGTGCCAGCATCACCGCGGGCAGGGCAGCTCGCGAGCAGTACTTC. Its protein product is CASITAGRAAREQYF.

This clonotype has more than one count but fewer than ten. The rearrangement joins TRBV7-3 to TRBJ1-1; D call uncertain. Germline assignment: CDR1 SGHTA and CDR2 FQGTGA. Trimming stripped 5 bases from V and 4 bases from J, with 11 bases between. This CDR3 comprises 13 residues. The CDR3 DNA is TGTGCCAGCAGCCAAAAGGGTGGCACTGAAGCTTTCTTT. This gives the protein CASSQKGGTEAFF.

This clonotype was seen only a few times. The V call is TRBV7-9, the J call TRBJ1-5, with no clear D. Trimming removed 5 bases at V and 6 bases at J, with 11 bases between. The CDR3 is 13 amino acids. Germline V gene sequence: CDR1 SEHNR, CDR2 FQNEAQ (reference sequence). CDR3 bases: TGTGCCAGCAGCCGTGACAAGAGTCAGCCCCAGCATTTT. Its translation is CASSRDKSQPQHF.

DNA for the CDR3: TGCAGCGTTGATATAGGGGGGCAGCCCCAGCATTTT. This codes for CSVDIGGQPQHF. The chain uses TRBV29-1 and TRBJ1-5, with D perhaps matching TRBD1 (6 bases). The CDR3 runs 12 residues. In germline, CDR1 is SQVTM, CDR2 ANQGSEA. The germline V and J ends were trimmed by 3 bases and 7 bases, with 10 bases remaining between them.

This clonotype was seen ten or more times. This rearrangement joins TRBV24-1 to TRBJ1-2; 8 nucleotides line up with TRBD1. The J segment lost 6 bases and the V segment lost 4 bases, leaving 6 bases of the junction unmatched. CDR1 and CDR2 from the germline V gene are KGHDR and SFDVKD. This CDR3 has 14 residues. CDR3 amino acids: CATSDPDRDDGYTF. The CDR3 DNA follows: TGTGCCACCAGTGACCCGGACAGGGATGATGGCTACACCTTC.

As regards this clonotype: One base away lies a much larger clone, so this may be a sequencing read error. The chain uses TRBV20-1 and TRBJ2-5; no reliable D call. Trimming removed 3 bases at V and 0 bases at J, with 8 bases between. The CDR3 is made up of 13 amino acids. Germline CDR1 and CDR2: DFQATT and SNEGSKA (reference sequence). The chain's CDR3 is CSARASYQETQYF. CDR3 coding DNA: TGCAGTGCTAGGGCATCGTACCAAGAGACCCAGTACTTC.